The T cell receptor (beta chain) under discussion was sequenced for a study of glioma-infiltrating T cells after dendritic cell vaccination. The data were produced by immunoSEQ multiplex PCR, yet TCRdb's version contains in-frame clones alone and is incomplete. The sample has about 82,000 clones, roughly 90% seen once. This sequence was found in a human donor with glioblastoma. The material sequenced was blood, taken before dendritic cell vaccination.

The CDR3 reads CASSLGGSTEAFF. Here the CDR3 DNA reads TGTGCCAGCAGCTTGGGAGGGAGCACTGAAGCTTTCTTT. V usage is TRBV7-2 and J usage is TRBJ1-1; D is undetermined. The V and J ends lost 3 bases and 4 bases respectively, with 9 bases between them. CDR3 length: 13 residues. Looked up from germline, CDR1 is SGHTA and CDR2 is FQGNSA. Together with reference TRBV7-2 and TRBJ1-1, the CDR3 gives the full variable domain: GAGVSQSPSNKVTEKGKDVELRCDPISGHTALYWYRQSLGQGLEFLIYFQGNSAPDKSGLPSDRFSAERTGGSVSTLTIQRTQQEDSAVYLCASSLGGSTEAFFGQGTRLTVV.